Detailed here is one TCR beta chain. This sample was taken from a study of blood T cell repertoires in COVID-19. Study-wide context: From T cells, B-cell-depleted T cells, or PBMCs came the material, which was cDNA or gDNA.

Under the authors' procedure: Estimated nucleated cell counts came from reference gene primer amplification. Assay: immunoSEQ multiplex PCR; the TCRdb copy retains only in-frame clones and omits some. V and J calls plus clone size are reproduced from that table; the DNA served to infer D and trimming. This sample has 200,000 to 250,000 clones, with around 89% found just once. This CDR3 spans 11 amino acids. This chain uses TRBV21-1 with TRBJ1-1; the table assigns TRBD1, which was not confirmed against the DNA. TRBV21-1 is a pseudogene. The sequence was obtained from a woman aged 40 to 50 with acute or convalescent COVID-19. Sequences were obtained from peripheral blood. CDR3 region: CASRYSSEAFF. CDR3 DNA: TGTGCCAGCAGGTACAGCAGTGAAGCTTTCTTT.